The rows below give T cell receptor beta chains drawn from one sample of a study of blood T cells in healthy people across ages. TCRdb re-derived calls from the 5' RACE reads in MiXCR, one entry per CDR3 protein. This sample has around 1,800,000 distinct CDR3 sequences, with approximately 40% found just once. What was sequenced was blood. Receptor source: a human donor in good health. Each CDR3 is given without its conserved first and last residue. A row's size may be missing; if present it is once, few, many or a size class.

V	size	J	CDR3
TRBV7-2	NA	TRBJ2-3	ASSLDSESTDTQY
TRBV2	NA	TRBJ2-3	ASMGRGTQY
TRBV4-2	NA	TRBJ2-5	ASSQVLSGGAQETQY
TRBV5-6	NA	TRBJ2-2	ASSRPTSDAGELF
TRBV20-1	once	TRBJ1-6	SVTTGAVNSPLH
TRBV20-1	NA	TRBJ1-1	SASRGPLNTEAF
TRBV9	NA	TRBJ2-7	ASSAGTAFYEQY
TRBV6-2/TRBV6-3	NA	TRBJ1-1	ASTRQGRYTEAF
TRBV7-2	NA	TRBJ2-1	ASSNRGPQYNEQF
TRBV7-9	NA	TRBJ2-7	ASTPLPTRPYEQY
TRBV6-1	NA	TRBJ1-2	ASSENIYGYT
TRBV7-2	NA	TRBJ2-7	ASSRQGKPYEQY
TRBV14	NA	TRBJ2-1	ASSLTGTGDNEQF
TRBV2	NA	NA	ASVDTYTYNEQY
TRBV4-1	once	TRBJ1-2	ASSAEAGVGYT
TRBV12-5	NA	TRBJ2-3	ASGLSYLPQY
TRBV20-1	NA	TRBJ1-2	SAYRTGYGYT
TRBV20-1	NA	TRBJ2-1	SGGGGKNEQF
TRBV4-1	NA	TRBJ1-1	ASSLPDSIEAF
TRBV29-1	once	TRBJ2-7	SVISGGATLAEQY
TRBV10-3	NA	TRBJ2-6	AIRIQGAGANVLT
TRBV20-1	NA	TRBJ2-4	SATNRDGGSYERY
TRBV5-5	few	NA	ASSLRAWETQY
TRBV20-1	NA	TRBJ1-1	SAPRQGWNTEAF
TRBV4-3	few	TRBJ2-6	ASSQDREPNSGANVLT
TRBV12-3/TRBV12-4	few	TRBJ1-1	ASSRIDTEAF
TRBV4-2	few	TRBJ2-3	ASSPDNLQADTQY
TRBV7-2	NA	TRBJ1-5	ASSLEVERPQH
TRBV10-3	NA	TRBJ2-2	AISLRDGITGELF
TRBV6-2/TRBV6-3	few	TRBJ2-7	ASSYSIIWGDDEQY
TRBV30	few	NA	AWSPQPIEREQY
TRBV5-1	NA	TRBJ2-1	ASSLASGGYSYNEQF
TRBV7-2	few	TRBJ2-5	ASSLVGGPETQY
TRBV27	NA	TRBJ2-7	ASTPNLGRGSSYEQY
TRBV10-3	NA	TRBJ2-2	AISGTGANPTGELF
TRBV10-3	many	TRBJ2-7	AISESGGPYEQY
TRBV7-2	many	TRBJ2-3	ASSSGLSTDTQY
TRBV15	few	TRBJ2-3	ATSRDARGGGTQY
TRBV5-5	few	TRBJ1-2	ASSRARAESYGYT
TRBV28	few	TRBJ2-1	AISRWSSYNEQF
TRBV5-5	few	TRBJ2-3	ASSQDFMRTDTQY
TRBV20-1	NA	TRBJ1-4	SARWGIYEKRF
TRBV4-2	NA	TRBJ1-1	ASSQRFRHDEAF
TRBV2	NA	TRBJ2-5	ASSDVGGWETQY
TRBV7-2	NA	NA	ASSLVGQGVSEQY